A selection of T cell receptor beta chains follows, all from one sample in a study of T cells in Graves' hyperthyroidism and ophthalmopathy. TCRdb analysed the multiplex PCR reads with MiXCR anew, one entry per CDR3 protein. The data show about 640,000 distinct CDR3 sequences, 14% seen once. What was sequenced was blood. These receptor sequences come from a woman aged 45-60 years with Graves' ophthalmopathy. Both conserved end residues are part of each CDR3. A D gene is named only where the DNA matches it firmly. A clone size is listed for some rows: how often the clone was seen (once, few, many), or a class if it is expanded.

TRBD2,12,TRBV27,.,TRBJ2-5,CASSSGGQTQYF,TGTGCCAGCAGCAGCGGGGGGCAGACCCAGTACTTC
.,15,TRBV27,few,TRBJ2-3,CASSFGRKGTDTQYF,TGTGCCAGCAGTTTTGGCCGAAAAGGGACAGATACGCAGTATTTT
TRBD1,14,TRBV3-1,many,TRBJ2-1,CASSQGTGRNEQFF,TGTGCCAGCAGCCAAGGGACAGGGCGCAATGAGCAGTTCTTC
.,15,TRBV14,.,TRBJ1-2,CASSQDSRDPYGYTF,TGTGCCAGCAGCCAAGATTCCCGGGACCCCTATGGCTACACCTTC
.,17,TRBV28,.,TRBJ2-6,CASSLWGLGAGANVLTF,TGTGCCAGCAGTTTATGGGGCCTGGGGGCTGGGGCCAACGTCCTGACTTTC
.,14,TRBV18,many,TRBJ1-2,CASSPFDGTYGYTF,TGTGCCAGCTCACCATTCGACGGAACCTATGGCTACACCTTC
.,13,TRBV27,many,TRBJ1-1,CASRHREGTEAFF,TGTGCCAGCAGGCACAGGGAGGGCACTGAAGCTTTCTTT
TRBD2,20,TRBV19,.,TRBJ2-6,CASMSLFKRLAGSGANVLTF,TGTGCCAGTATGAGTCTTTTCAAGCGACTAGCGGGATCCGGGGCCAACGTCCTGACTTTC
.,11,TRBV20-1,many,TRBJ2-7,CSAREGPSQYF,TGCAGTGCTAGAGAAGGGCCCTCGCAGTACTTC
.,13,TRBV7-8,few,TRBJ1-1,CASSLERDTEAFF,TGTGCCAGCAGCTTAGAGAGAGACACTGAAGCTTTCTTT
.,13,TRBV6-2/TRBV6-3,many,TRBJ2-7,CASRKDSSYEQYF,TGTGCCAGCAGAAAGGACAGCTCCTACGAGCAGTACTTC
TRBD2,16,TRBV9,.,TRBJ2-7,CASSPRVIAGTYEQYF,TGTGCCAGCAGCCCTCGTGTAATAGCGGGAACCTACGAGCAGTACTTC
.,16,TRBV7-2,once,TRBJ2-3,CASSQVSGPSAGTQYF,TGTGCCAGCAGCCAGGTCTCCGGGCCCTCAGCGGGTACGCAGTATTTT
TRBD2,16,TRBV7-9,many,TRBJ2-1,CASRGLAGSYGNEQFF,TGTGCCAGCAGGGGACTAGCGGGAAGTTACGGTAATGAGCAGTTCTTC
.,14,TRBV20-1,few,TRBJ2-3,CSGGDSGESDTQYF,TGCAGTGGGGGGGACTCGGGAGAGTCAGATACGCAGTATTTT
TRBD2,15,TRBV20-1,.,TRBJ2-5,CSARPREGLKETQYF,TGCAGTGCTAGACCTCGGGAGGGCCTTAAGGAGACCCAGTACTTC
.,14,TRBV2,many,TRBJ1-2,CASSEKGSSYGYTF,TGTGCCAGCAGTGAAAAGGGGAGTAGCTATGGCTACACCTTC
.,16,TRBV7-9,.,TRBJ2-3,CASSQTFDSPTDTQYF,TGTGCCAGCAGCCAGACTTTCGACAGTCCCACAGATACGCAGTATTTT
.,16,TRBV4-1,many,TRBJ1-1,CASSQERLGSRTEAFF,TGCGCCAGCAGCCAAGAACGGCTCGGGTCACGAACTGAAGCTTTCTTT